This T cell receptor beta chain stems from a study of a mutant IDH1 vaccine in newly diagnosed glioma listed by TCRdb under 2021. With regard to the full study: Of the approximately 33 patients who were treated, around 62% were male and roughly 40% were female, and the mean age was approximately 40 years. Before enrollment, patients had received standard therapy of radiotherapy alone, temozolomide alone, or radiochemotherapy with temozolomide; most received the combination. Peripheral blood was collected at six visits: V03 (baseline), V05, V07, V10, V12 and V13. Longitudinal TCRB deep sequencing was done for about two dozen treated patients, wherever samples were available for exploratory analyses.

As to this clone: Its antigen target is currently unknown. No much larger clone is present one base from it, and per-base qualities are unavailable.

Receptor libraries were prepared by the immunoSEQ multiplex PCR assay. The hsTCRB Kit was used according to the manufacturer's protocol to amplify rearranged TCR beta chain sequences. Sequencing of TCRB libraries was carried out on an Illumina MiSeq. The study's own analysis went as follows. The proprietary platform of the kit vendor was used for demultiplexing, trimming and gene mapping. This immuneACCESS table, as held by TCRdb, lists in-frame sequences with V and J called but not all clones. Of the missing ones, under half trace to an unresolved V gene in checked studies; the others have no known cause. V, J and clone size are taken as reported in that table, and D and trimming were inferred from the DNA itself. The sample records approximately 67,000 clones, more than 70% of which are singletons. 4.6% of the sample is taken by the ten largest. Overall study results and their limits: Selection of PBMC samples for TCRB deep sequencing was based on availability. No apparent relationship was observed between pseudoprogression and alterations in the top peripheral T cell clonotypes detected by TCRB sequencing. Immune responses induced by the vaccine were seen in about 93% of patients across multiple MHC alleles. It was noted by the authors that analyses of patient blood samples could not be reproduced owing to sample limitations.

V loses 4 bases of germline sequence and J loses 0 bases, and the interval between the two ends is 14 bases. From the germline V gene, CDR1 is SGHDT and CDR2 is YYEEEE. The CDR3, from cysteine to phenylalanine, totals 15 residues. Kept here is only the CDR3 DNA, which spans 45 bases and is read in frame from base 1. This specimen's time point label, per the study, means: baseline, week 1 (first vaccination visit). The label giving this sample's treatment or condition can be read as: pre-vaccination baseline after standard-of-care therapy. Newly diagnosed WHO grade 3 or 4 IDH1-mutant astrocytomas showing loss of nuclear ATRX were present in the donors. The samples were drawn from NOA16, a multicentre, single-arm, open-label phase I trial in Germany that tested a mutant IDH1 peptide vaccine in humans for the first time. Blood drawn at visit V03 was used as the baseline sample for immunogenicity testing. The DNeasy Blood and Tissue Kit was used to extract genomic DNA from EDTA blood for TCRB sequencing.

The sequence joins TRBV5-6 to TRBJ2-7; the D match is possibly TRBD1 or TRBD2, with 6 bases aligned in each. Sequenced material: peripheral blood mononuclear cells (PBMCs), taken from a glioma patient treated with radiotherapy, temozolomide or both. The sequence derives from a woman under 30 with glioma. Some clones in this sample may be carry-over from other donors' samples. The nucleotide sequence reads TGTGCCAGCAGCGGGGGGCAGGGCCGCTCCTACGAGCAGTACTTC. This encodes CASSGGQGRSYEQYF.